These 8 T cell receptor beta chains were all obtained from the same sample, sequenced in a study of blood T cell repertoires in COVID-19. Libraries were prepared by immunoSEQ multiplex PCR; TCRdb keeps only in-frame clonotypes and omits some of them. The sample has some 45,000 clones, under 85% seen once. Sequencing input: peripheral blood. The receptors were gathered from a woman aged 80 or over with acute or convalescent COVID-19.

The chain has TRBV3-1 (or the pseudogene TRBV3-2) and TRBJ2-7, with D maybe TRBD1 (5 bases). The V gene's germline CDR1 is LGHDT and CDR2 YNNKEL (reference sequence). The germline V and J ends were trimmed by 1 base and 6 bases, with 10 bases remaining between them. This CDR3 is built from 13 residues. For the CDR3, the DNA is TGTGCCAGCAGCCAAGTCCGACAGTCCGAGCAGTACTTC. It translates to CASSQVRQSEQYF.

This rearrangement joins TRBV19 to TRBJ2-3; 7 bases match TRBD1. Trimming took 5 bases from V and 2 from J; bases not matched to a gene: 4. The germline V gene has CDR1 LNHDA and CDR2 SQIVND (reference sequence). This CDR3 spans 14 amino acids. CDR3 protein: CASSDRVTTDTQYF. CDR3 in DNA: TGTGCCAGTAGTGACAGGGTAACCACAGATACGCAGTATTTT.

This clone is a singleton in its sample. The chain joins TRBV4-1 to TRBJ2-3, with TRBD1 matching 11 bases. After removal of 4 bases from V and 4 bases from J, the junction contained 10 bases not matched to a gene. Germline CDR1 is MGHRA and CDR2 is YSYEKL. The CDR3 has 17 amino acids. DNA for the CDR3: TGCGCCAGCAGCCTTAAATTCCCGGGACAGGGGGCAGATACGCAGTATTTT. Translated, it gives CASSLKFPGQGADTQYF.

V usage is TRBV19 and J usage is TRBJ1-6; maybe TRBD1 (5 bases). This CDR3 spans 15 amino acids. Germline CDR1 and CDR2: LNHDA and SQIVND (reference sequence). V was trimmed by 6 bases and J by 8 bases, leaving 17 bases between them. CDR3 sequence reads: CASSRSGPGDSPLHF. For the CDR3, the DNA is TGTGCCAGTAGCCGATCAGGGCCCGGTGATTCACCCCTCCACTTT. Full variable domain (outside the CDR3, taken from reference TRBV19 and TRBJ1-6): DGGITQSPKYLFRKEGQNVTLSCEQNLNHDAMYWYRQDPGQGLRLIYYSQIVNDFQKGDIAEGYSVSREKKESFPLTVTSAQKNPTAFYLCASSRSGPGDSPLHFGNGTRLTVT.

The gene calls are TRBV5-4 and TRBJ2-5; TRBD2 might be the D (6 bases). This CDR3 region has 14 residues. V was shortened by 0 bases and J by 2 bases, with 8 bases between the two germline ends. Looked up from germline, CDR1 is SGHNT and CDR2 is YYREEE (reference sequence). The CDR3 is CASSLAAGQETQYF. The CDR3 bases are TGTGCCAGCAGCTTGGCTGCGGGGCAAGAGACCCAGTACTTC.

The chain recombines TRBV24-1 with TRBJ2-1, with 10 positions matching TRBD2. This CDR3 is 17 amino acids long. Germline trimming cut 8 bases from V and 5 bases from J; bases unmatched to any gene: 14. Germline V gives CDR1 KGHDR, CDR2 SFDVKD. The CDR3 DNA sequence: TGTGCCACCATGGCTAAGAGCGGGAGGGCTCGGAACAATGAGCAGTTCTTC. This encodes CATMAKSGRARNNEQFF.

The rearrangement links TRBV7-2 to TRBJ2-7; perhaps TRBD2 as D (7 bases). The CDR3 consists of 17 residues. Germline V gene lookup returns CDR1 SGHTA and CDR2 FQGNSA. V lost 5 bases, J lost 3 bases, and 23 bases lay in between. CDR3 coding DNA: TGTGCCAGCAGCCCGAGGGGGGGAAACGAGGGAAGCTACGAGCAGTACTTC. Encoded protein: CASSPRGGNEGSYEQYF.

J is TRBJ1-3 and V is TRBV13; tentatively, D is TRBD1 (5 bases). Germline V gene data show CDR1 as PRHDT and CDR2 as FYEKMQ (reference sequence). This CDR3 contains 14 residues. Deletions cut 6 bases from V and 2 bases from J, with 11 bases between. CDR3: CASRSRGAGNTIYF. CDR3 coding DNA: TGTGCCAGCAGGTCGCGGGGGGCTGGAAACACCATATATTTT.